This TCR beta chain emerged from a study of shared clonotypes between healthy human individuals. Measured with immunoSEQ multiplex PCR; TCRdb has only the in-frame clones, and not every one. The table records around 1.9 million clones, around 93% of them present only once. This clone was picked up a small number of times. Its antigen is not known. Naive CD8 isolation took CD45RO-negative cells positively selected for CCR7 and excluded terminally differentiated effector memory CD45RA+ cells. All donors were Caucasian adults living in Nashville, Tennessee. General study points: Enrolling few donors narrowed the genetic and exposure-history diversity that was represented. An expected dependence of interdonor clonotype sharing on sequencing depth was noted.

Material for sequencing was naive CD8+ T cells from PBMCs. This receptor was taken from a man aged 18 to 29 in good health. Some clones in this sample may be carry-over from other donors' samples.

Here the CDR3 reads CASIDPPDYGYTF. In nucleotides, the CDR3 is TGTGCCAGCATTGACCCGCCTGACTATGGCTACACCTTC. The J gene is TRBJ1-2, the V gene TRBV28; no reliable D call. The germline V gene encodes CDR1 MDHEN and CDR2 SYDVKM. The CDR3 covers 13 residues. V lost 7 bases and J lost 3, with 12 bases in between.